This T cell receptor beta chain is drawn from a study of shared clonotypes between healthy human individuals. Study context: CD8 memory received one plate per donor, CD8 naive two, CD4 memory three and CD4 naive three.

Germline V gene sequence: CDR1 SGHDT, CDR2 YYEEEE. The ends were cut back, 2 bases at V and 2 bases at J, with 10 bases in the middle. CDR3 size: 15 residues. The table came from immunoSEQ multiplex PCR; TCRdb's copy has only in-frame clones and leaves some out. The sample consists of over a million clones, around 98% of them appearing once. The gene calls are TRBV5-6 and TRBJ2-2; D is unclear. The material sequenced was naive CD4+ T cells sorted from blood. As to subset: CD45RA+ positively selected. This TCR was sampled from a man aged 25-40 years in good health. The CDR3 loop reads CASSFYPRNTGELFF. In DNA, the CDR3 is TGTGCCAGCAGCTTTTACCCCCGAAACACCGGGGAGCTGTTTTTT.